This T cell receptor beta chain emerged from a study of T cell responses to AZD1222 COVID-19 vaccine. Broader study findings: Repertoire sampling happened only post peak T cell response. Only a handful of individuals given AZD1222 were seropositive at baseline.

Details on this clone: The antigen remains undetermined.

Profiled with immunoSEQ multiplex PCR; TCRdb holds only in-frame clones, not every one. The sample consists of about 200,000 clones, approximately 90% of them appearing once. Second-dose groups at about 4 or about 12 weeks were pooled. Germline V CDR1 and CDR2: SEHNR, FQNEAQ (reference sequence). The V gene lost 4 bases and the J gene lost 5 bases, with 8 bases spanning the gap. The length of the CDR3 is 12 residues. The sequence derives from an adult who received the AZD1222 COVID-19 vaccine. The sequencing here drew on peripheral blood, taken 28 days after the second AZD1222 dose. The gene calls are TRBV7-9 and TRBJ2-5; no firm D call. CDR3: CASSYYRETQYF. As DNA, the CDR3 is TGTGCCAGCAGCTACTATAGGGAGACCCAGTACTTC.